This T cell receptor beta chain was captured in a study of CD8 T cells in ankylosing spondylitis. The germline V gene has CDR1 SGHAT and CDR2 FQNNGV. This CDR3 spans 16 amino acids. Trimming took 3 bases from V and 4 from J; bases not matched to a gene: 5. General study findings and limits: In synovial fluid and blood from reactive arthritis, some motif variants were previously reported. There was a TCR beta motif, made of 7 to 9 highly homologous variants, that appeared characteristic of ankylosing spondylitis blood. Disease-linked clones reportedly showed significant enrichment in matched ankylosing spondylitis synovial fluid.

TCRdb processed the 5' RACE reads anew with MiXCR; each CDR3 protein has one entry. This sample has about 400,000 distinct CDR3 sequences, with 20% to 25% found just once. Points on this clonotype: Its target is unknown.

Sequenced input: blood, either unsorted or a sorted T cell fraction (not recorded which). The chain employs TRBV11-2 and TRBJ2-1, with 11 bases identical to TRBD2. The sequence derives from a male donor with ankylosing spondylitis. The CDR3 region is CASSFFGTSGYNEQFF. DNA of the CDR3: TGTGCCAGCAGCTTTTTCGGGACTAGCGGATACAATGAGCAGTTCTTC.